This TCR beta chain stems from a study of T cells after posttransplantation cyclophosphamide. Treatment was busulfan-fludarabine conditioning, a marrow graft, and cyclophosphamide on days +3 and +4. Germline CDR1 KGHSH, CDR2 LQKENI. CDR3 length: 13 residues. The V gene lost 2 bases and the J gene lost 3 bases, with 7 bases spanning the gap. Sequenced by immunoSEQ multiplex PCR; TCRdb stores in-frame clones only, minus some. The sample lists about 16,000 clones; about 91% were seen once. The material was CD4+ T cells sorted from blood, obtained after allogeneic stem cell transplant with posttransplant cyclophosphamide. The chain joins TRBV18 to TRBJ1-2; D call uncertain. This TCR was sampled from a male patient in his sixties who received an allogeneic stem cell transplant from a related donor and was CMV-positive. A subset of T cells may come from the graft donor. This CDR3 reads CASSPGQDYGYTF. As DNA, the CDR3 is TGTGCCAGCTCACCAGGGCAGGACTATGGCTACACCTTC.